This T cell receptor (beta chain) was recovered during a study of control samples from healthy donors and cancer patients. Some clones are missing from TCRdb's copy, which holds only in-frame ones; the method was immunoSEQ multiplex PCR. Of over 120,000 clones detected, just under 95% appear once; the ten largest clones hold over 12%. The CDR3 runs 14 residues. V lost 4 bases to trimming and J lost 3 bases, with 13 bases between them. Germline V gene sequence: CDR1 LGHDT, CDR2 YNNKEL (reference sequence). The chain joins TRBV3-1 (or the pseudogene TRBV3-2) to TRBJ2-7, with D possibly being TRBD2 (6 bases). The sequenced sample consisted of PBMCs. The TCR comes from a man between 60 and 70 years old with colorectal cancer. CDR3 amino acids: CASSPGLEHYEQYF. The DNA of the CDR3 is TGTGCCAGCAGCCCGGGACTGGAACACTACGAGCAGTACTTC.